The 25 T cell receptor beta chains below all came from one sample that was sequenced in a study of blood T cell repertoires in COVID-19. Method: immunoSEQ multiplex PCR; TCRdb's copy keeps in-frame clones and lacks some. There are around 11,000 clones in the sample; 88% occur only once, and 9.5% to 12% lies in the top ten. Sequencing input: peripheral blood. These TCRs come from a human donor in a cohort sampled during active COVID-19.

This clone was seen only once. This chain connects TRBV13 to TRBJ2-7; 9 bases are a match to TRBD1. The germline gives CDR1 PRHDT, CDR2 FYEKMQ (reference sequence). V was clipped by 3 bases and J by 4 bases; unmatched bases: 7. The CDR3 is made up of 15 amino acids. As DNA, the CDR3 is TGTGCCAGCAGCTTTACCGGGACAGGGTCTTACGAGCAGTACTTC. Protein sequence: CASSFTGTGSYEQYF.

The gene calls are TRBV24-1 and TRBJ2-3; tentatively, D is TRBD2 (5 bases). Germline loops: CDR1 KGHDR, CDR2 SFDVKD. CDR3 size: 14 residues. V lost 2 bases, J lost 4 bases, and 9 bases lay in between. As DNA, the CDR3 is TGTGCCACCAGTGATTCGGGCGGGCCAGATACGCAGTATTTT. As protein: CATSDSGGPDTQYF.

The CDR3 here is CAWSVRSDQPQHF. The CDR3 DNA is TGTGCCTGGAGTGTACGGTCCGATCAGCCCCAGCATTTT. V is TRBV30 and J is TRBJ1-5; D call uncertain. The V end lost 0 bases, the J end lost 5 bases, and 8 bases lay between the germline ends. Germline CDR1 and CDR2: GTSNPN and SVGIG (reference sequence). There are 13 residues in the CDR3.

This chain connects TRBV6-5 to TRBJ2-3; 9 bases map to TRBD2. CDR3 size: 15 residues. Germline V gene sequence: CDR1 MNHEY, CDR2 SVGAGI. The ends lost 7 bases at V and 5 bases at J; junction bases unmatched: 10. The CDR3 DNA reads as TGTGCCAGCAAAACGAGCGGGGGGCGAGTAGATACGCAGTATTTT. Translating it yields CASKTSGGRVDTQYF.

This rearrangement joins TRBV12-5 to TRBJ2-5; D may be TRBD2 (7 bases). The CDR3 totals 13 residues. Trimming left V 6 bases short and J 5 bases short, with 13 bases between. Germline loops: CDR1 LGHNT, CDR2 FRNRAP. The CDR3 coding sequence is TGTGCTAGTGGCCAATCGGGGGGCGAGACCCAGTACTTC. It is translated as CASGQSGGETQYF.

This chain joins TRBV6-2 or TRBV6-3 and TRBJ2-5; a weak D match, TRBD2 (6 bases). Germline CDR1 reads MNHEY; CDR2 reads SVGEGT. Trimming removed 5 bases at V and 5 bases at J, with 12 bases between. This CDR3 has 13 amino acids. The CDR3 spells CASSRLAGETQYF. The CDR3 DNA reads TGTGCCAGCAGTAGACTTGCGGGGGAGACCCAGTACTTC.

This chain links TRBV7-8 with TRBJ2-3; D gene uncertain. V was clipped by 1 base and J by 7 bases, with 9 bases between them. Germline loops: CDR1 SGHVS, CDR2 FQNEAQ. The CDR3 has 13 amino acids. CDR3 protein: CASSLEWLHTQYF. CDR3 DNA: TGTGCCAGCAGCTTAGAGTGGCTTCATACGCAGTATTTT.

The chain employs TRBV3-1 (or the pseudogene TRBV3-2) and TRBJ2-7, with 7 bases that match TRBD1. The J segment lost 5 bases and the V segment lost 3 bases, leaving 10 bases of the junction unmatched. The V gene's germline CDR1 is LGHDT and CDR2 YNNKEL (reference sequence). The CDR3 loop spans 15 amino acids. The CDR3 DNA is TGTGCCAGCAGCCAGCCGGGACAGCCTTGGGACGAGCAGTACTTC. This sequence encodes CASSQPGQPWDEQYF.

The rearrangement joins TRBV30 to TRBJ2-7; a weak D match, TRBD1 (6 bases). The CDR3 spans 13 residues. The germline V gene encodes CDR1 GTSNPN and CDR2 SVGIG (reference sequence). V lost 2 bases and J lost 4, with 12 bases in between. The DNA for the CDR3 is TGTGCCTGGAGTTCCCACAGGGCATACGAGCAGTACTTC. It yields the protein CAWSSHRAYEQYF.

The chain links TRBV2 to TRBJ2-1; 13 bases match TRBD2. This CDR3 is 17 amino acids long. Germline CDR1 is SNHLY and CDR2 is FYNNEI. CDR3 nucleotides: TGTTCCTCTACAGGTGGGACTAGCGGGGATATAATCGATGAGCAGTTCTTC. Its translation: CSSTGGTSGDIIDEQFF.

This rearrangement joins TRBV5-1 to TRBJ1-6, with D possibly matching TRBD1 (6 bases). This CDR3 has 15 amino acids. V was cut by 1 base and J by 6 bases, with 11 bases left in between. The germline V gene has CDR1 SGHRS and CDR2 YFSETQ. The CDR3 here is CASSLSGTINSPLHF. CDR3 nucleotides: TGCGCCAGCAGCTTGTCGGGGACAATTAATTCACCCCTCCACTTT.

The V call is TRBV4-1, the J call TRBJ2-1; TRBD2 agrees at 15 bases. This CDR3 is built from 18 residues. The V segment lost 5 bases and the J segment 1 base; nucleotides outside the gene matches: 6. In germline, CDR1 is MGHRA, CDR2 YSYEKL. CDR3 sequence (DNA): TGCGCCAGCAGCTCGGGACTAGCGGGGGGACTATCCTACAATGAGCAGTTCTTC. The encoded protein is CASSSGLAGGLSYNEQFF.

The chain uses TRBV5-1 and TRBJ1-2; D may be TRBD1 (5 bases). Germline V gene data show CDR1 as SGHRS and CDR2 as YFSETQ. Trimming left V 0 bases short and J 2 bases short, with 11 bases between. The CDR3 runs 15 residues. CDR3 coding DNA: TGCGCCAGCAGCTTGGAGGCAGGGTACAACTATGGCTACACCTTC. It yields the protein CASSLEAGYNYGYTF.

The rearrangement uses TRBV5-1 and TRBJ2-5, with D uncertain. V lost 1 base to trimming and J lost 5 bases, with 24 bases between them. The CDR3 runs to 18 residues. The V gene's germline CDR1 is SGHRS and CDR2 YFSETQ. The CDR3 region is CASSLMMVPGWVEETQYF. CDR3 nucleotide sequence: TGCGCCAGCAGCTTGATGATGGTTCCGGGTTGGGTCGAGGAGACCCAGTACTTC.

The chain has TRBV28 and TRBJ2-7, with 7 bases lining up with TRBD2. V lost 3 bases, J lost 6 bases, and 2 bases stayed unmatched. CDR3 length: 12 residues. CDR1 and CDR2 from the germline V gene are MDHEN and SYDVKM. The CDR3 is CASSFPGGEQYF. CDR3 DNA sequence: TGTGCCAGCAGTTTCCCGGGAGGCGAGCAGTACTTC.

The CDR3 loop reads CASSPGRGDYGYTF. The CDR3 nucleotides are TGTGCCAGCAGCCCCGGCAGGGGGGACTATGGCTACACCTTC. The chain combines TRBV7-9 with TRBJ1-2; TRBD1 matches at 7 bases. The ends lost 5 bases at V and 3 bases at J; junction bases unmatched: 6. This CDR3 comprises 14 residues. Germline CDR1 is SEHNR and CDR2 is FQNEAQ (reference sequence).

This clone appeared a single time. CDR3 in DNA: TGTGCCAGCAGTGGACTAGCGGGGTACAATGAGCAGTTCTTC. Its translation: CASSGLAGYNEQFF. The chain combines TRBV25-1 with TRBJ2-1, with 11 positions matching TRBD2. The CDR3 loop spans 14 amino acids. In germline, CDR1 is MGHDK, CDR2 SYGVNS. The V and J ends lost 4 bases and 4 bases, in that order; junction bases with no gene match: 0. Looking up the rest from reference TRBV25-1 and TRBJ2-1 gives the full variable domain: EADIYQTPRYLVIGTGKKITLECSQTMGHDKMYWYQQDPGMELHLIHYSYGVNSTEKGDLSSESTVSRIRTEHFPLTLESARPSHTSQYLCASSGLAGYNEQFFGPGTRLTVL.

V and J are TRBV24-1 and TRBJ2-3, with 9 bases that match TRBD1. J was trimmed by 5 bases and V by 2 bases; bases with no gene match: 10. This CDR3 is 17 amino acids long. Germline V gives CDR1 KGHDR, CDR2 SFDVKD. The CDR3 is CATSDWGQTGGIDTQYF. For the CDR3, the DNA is TGTGCCACCAGTGATTGGGGACAGACAGGGGGAATAGATACGCAGTATTTT.

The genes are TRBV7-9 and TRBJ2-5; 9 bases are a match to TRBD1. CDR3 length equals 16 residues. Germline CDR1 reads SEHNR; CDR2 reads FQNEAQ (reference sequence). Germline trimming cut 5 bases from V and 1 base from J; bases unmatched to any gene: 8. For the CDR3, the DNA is TGTGCCAGCAGCCCGACAGGGGGGCTTATCCAAGAGACCCAGTACTTC. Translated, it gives CASSPTGGLIQETQYF.

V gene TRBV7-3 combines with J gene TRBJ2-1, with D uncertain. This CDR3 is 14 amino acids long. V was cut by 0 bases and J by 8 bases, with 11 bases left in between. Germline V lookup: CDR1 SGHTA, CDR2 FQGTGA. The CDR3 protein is CASSLTAAYDEQFF. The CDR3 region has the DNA TGTGCCAGCAGCTTAACGGCGGCCTATGATGAGCAGTTCTTC. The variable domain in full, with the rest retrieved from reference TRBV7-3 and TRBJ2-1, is GAGVSQTPSNKVTEKGKYVELRCDPISGHTALYWYRQSLGQGPEFLIYFQGTGAADDSGLPNDRFFAVRPEGSVSTLKIQRTERGDSAVYLCASSLTAAYDEQFFGPGTRLTVL.

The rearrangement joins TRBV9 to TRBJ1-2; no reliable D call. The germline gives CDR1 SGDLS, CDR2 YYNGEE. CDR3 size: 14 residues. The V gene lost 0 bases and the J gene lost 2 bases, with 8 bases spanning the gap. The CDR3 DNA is TGTGCCAGCAGCGTAGCCGGGTTAAACTATGGCTACACCTTC. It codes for CASSVAGLNYGYTF.

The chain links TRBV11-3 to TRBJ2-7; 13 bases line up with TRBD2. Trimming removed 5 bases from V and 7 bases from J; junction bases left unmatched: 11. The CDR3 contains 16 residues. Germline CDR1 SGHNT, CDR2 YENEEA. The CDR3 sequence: CASSPGGLAGEREQYF. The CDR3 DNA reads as TGTGCCAGCAGCCCCGGAGGACTAGCGGGGGAGAGAGAGCAGTACTTC. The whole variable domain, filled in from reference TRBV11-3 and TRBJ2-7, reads EAGVVQSPRYKIIEKKQPVAFWCNPISGHNTLYWYLQNLGQGPELLIRYENEEAVDDSQLPKDRFSAERLKGVDSTLKIQPAELGDSAVYLCASSPGGLAGEREQYFGPGTRLTVT.

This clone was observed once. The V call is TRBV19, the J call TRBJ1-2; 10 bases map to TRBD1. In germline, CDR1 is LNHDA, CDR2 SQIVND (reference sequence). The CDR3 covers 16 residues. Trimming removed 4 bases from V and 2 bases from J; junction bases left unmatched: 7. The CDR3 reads CASSTRQGAVNYGYTF. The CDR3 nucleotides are TGTGCCAGTAGTACGCGACAGGGGGCGGTGAACTATGGCTACACCTTC.

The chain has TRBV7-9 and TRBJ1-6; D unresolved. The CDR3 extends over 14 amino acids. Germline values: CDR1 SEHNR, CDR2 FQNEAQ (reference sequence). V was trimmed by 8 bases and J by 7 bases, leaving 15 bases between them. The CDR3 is CASGGRNQNSPLHF. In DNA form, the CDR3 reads TGTGCCAGCGGAGGCCGGAATCAAAATTCACCCCTCCACTTT.

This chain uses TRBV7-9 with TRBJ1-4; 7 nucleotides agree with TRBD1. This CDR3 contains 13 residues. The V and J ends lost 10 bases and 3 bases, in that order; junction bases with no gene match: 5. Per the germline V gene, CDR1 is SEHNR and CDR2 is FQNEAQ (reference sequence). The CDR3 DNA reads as TGTGCCATTCGTAGGGGGCCTAATGAAAAACTGTTTTTT. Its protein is CAIRRGPNEKLFF.